A single sample is the source of the 13 T cell receptor beta chains below, sequenced in a study of T-cell reconstitution after alpha-beta-depleted transplantation in children. Library preparation (for TCRbeta) was performed with unique molecular identifiers. TCRdb recomputed calls from the PCR reads with MiXCR, one row per CDR3 protein. The repertoire holds 780,000 or so distinct CDR3 sequences, 15% to 20% seen once, with 5% in the top ten. The sample was PBMCs, mostly from graft donor cells, taken 360 days after TCRalphabeta/CD19-depleted stem cell transplant. These receptors were collected from a male patient younger than 18 who had a stem cell transplant for acute lymphoblastic leukemia, so the T cells may come from the graft donor.

This chain uses TRBV30 with TRBJ1-5; the D gene is possibly TRBD1 (5 bases). The CDR3 has 14 residues. Germline loops: CDR1 GTSNPN, CDR2 SVGIG (reference sequence). Trimming left V 5 bases short and J 3 bases short, with 14 bases between. The CDR3 DNA is TGTGCCTGGGGAAAGGGGCACATCAATCAGCCCCAGCATTTT. It yields the protein CAWGKGHINQPQHF.

This clonotype turned up a few times. This CDR3 reads CASSLVIGTGAYEQYF. The CDR3 bases are TGTGCCAGCAGCTTAGTCATCGGGACAGGGGCCTACGAGCAGTACTTC. The V and J genes are TRBV7-2 and TRBJ2-7; 10 nucleotides match TRBD1. The CDR3 contains 16 residues. Losses at the gene ends were 1 base for V and 2 bases for J; bases not matched to a gene: 5. Germline CDR1 SGHTA, CDR2 FQGNSA.

This clonotype was counted between two and nine times. The genes are TRBV5-1 and TRBJ2-7, with D perhaps TRBD1 (7 bases). Germline V gene sequence: CDR1 SGHRS, CDR2 YFSETQ. The V and J ends lost 7 bases and 0 bases respectively, with 14 bases between them. The CDR3 sequence is 14 residues long. CDR3 protein: CASSRGDGSYEQYF. In nucleotides, the CDR3 is TGCGCCAGCTCCAGGGGGGACGGCTCCTACGAGCAGTACTTC.

The genes are TRBV24-1 and TRBJ2-6; 8 nucleotides match TRBD1. CDR3 length equals 18 residues. Germline assignment: CDR1 KGHDR and CDR2 SFDVKD. With V trimmed by 3 bases and J by 2 bases, 8 bases remained unmatched. This CDR3 reads CATSDPSYRGTGANVLTF. The DNA for the CDR3 is TGTGCCACCAGTGATCCCTCCTACAGGGGGACTGGGGCCAACGTCCTGACTTTC.

This rearrangement joins TRBV3-1 to TRBJ2-3; D tentatively fits TRBD1 or TRBD2 (6 bases each). The V end was cut by 5 bases, the J end by 0 bases, with 12 bases between. The CDR3 is 15 residues long. Germline V gene data show CDR1 as LGHDT and CDR2 as YNNKEL (reference sequence). CDR3 in amino acids: CASSRRGASTDTQYF. CDR3 nucleotides: TGTGCCAGCAGCAGGAGGGGGGCGAGCACAGATACGCAGTATTTT.

This clonotype occurred many times. The chain carries TRBV12-3 or TRBV12-4 and TRBJ2-2, with 7 nucleotides matching TRBD2. CDR3 length equals 17 residues. The ends lost 1 base at V and 5 bases at J; junction bases unmatched: 10. The CDR3 nucleotides are TGTGCCAGCAGTTTAGATCCTAGCGGTGGGATTACCGGGGAGCTGTTTTTT. Amino acids: CASSLDPSGGITGELFF.

The CDR3 DNA reads TGTGCCAGCAGTTACGGGAAATGGAGCCGCCGCTTCTCTGGAAACACCATATATTTT. It yields the protein CASSYGKWSRRFSGNTIYF. The gene calls are TRBV6-5 and TRBJ1-3; no reliable D call. CDR1 MNHEY and CDR2 SVGAGI come from the germline V gene. CDR3 length equals 19 residues. Deletions cut 2 bases from V and 0 bases from J, with 20 bases between.

This rearrangement joins TRBV27 to TRBJ2-7; perhaps TRBD2 as D (5 bases). The CDR3 loop spans 13 amino acids. Trimming took off 7 bases at V and 3 bases at J, with 13 bases between the two ends. The V gene's germline CDR1 is MNHEY and CDR2 SMNVEV (reference sequence). CDR3 bases: TGTGCCAGCAAACGGGGATATCTCTACGAGCAGTACTTC. This codes for CASKRGYLYEQYF.

This clonotype was seen more than once but under ten times. This chain links TRBV7-8 with TRBJ2-3, with a weak D call TRBD1 (5 bases). Trimming removed 5 bases from V and 1 base from J, with 13 bases in between. Germline V gene sequence: CDR1 SGHVS, CDR2 FQNEAQ. The length of the CDR3 is 15 residues. As DNA, the CDR3 is TGTGCCAGCAGCCCCCAGACAGCCCGCACAGATACGCAGTATTTT. Translating it yields CASSPQTARTDTQYF.

This clonotype was picked up a small number of times. This chain joins TRBV12-3 or TRBV12-4 and TRBJ2-7, with D uncertain. This CDR3 comprises 15 residues. V was shortened by 2 bases and J by 0 bases, with 11 bases between the two germline ends. Written as DNA, the CDR3 is TGTGCCAGCAGTTTAACAAGCGCGAGCTCCTACGAGCAGTACTTC. It codes for CASSLTSASSYEQYF.

This rearrangement joins TRBV5-1 to TRBJ1-1, with D perhaps TRBD1 (6 bases). V was cut by 2 bases and J by 2 bases, with 16 bases left in between. Germline-derived CDR1 and CDR2 are SGHRS and YFSETQ. The CDR3 loop spans 16 amino acids. Here the CDR3 DNA reads TGCGCCAGCAGCTTCGCTTCTACAGGGCTCAACACTGAAGCTTTCTTT. Protein product: CASSFASTGLNTEAFF.

This chain joins TRBV4-1 and TRBJ2-7; D unresolved. Germline V gene lookup returns CDR1 MGHRA and CDR2 YSYEKL. This CDR3 is built from 15 residues. V was clipped by 2 bases and J by 2 bases, with 13 bases between them. The CDR3 here is CASSQFARLPYEQYF. The CDR3 nucleotides read TGCGCCAGCAGCCAATTCGCAAGGCTGCCCTACGAGCAGTACTTC.

This clonotype was seen ten or more times. V is TRBV7-3 and J is TRBJ2-1, with D unclear. The V and J ends lost 5 bases and 10 bases respectively, with 18 bases between them. This CDR3 has 14 amino acids. The germline gives CDR1 SGHTA, CDR2 FQGTGA. For the CDR3, the DNA is TGTGCCAGCAGCACTATGCCCCTCGGCAGCGAGCAGTTCTTC. This gives the protein CASSTMPLGSEQFF.